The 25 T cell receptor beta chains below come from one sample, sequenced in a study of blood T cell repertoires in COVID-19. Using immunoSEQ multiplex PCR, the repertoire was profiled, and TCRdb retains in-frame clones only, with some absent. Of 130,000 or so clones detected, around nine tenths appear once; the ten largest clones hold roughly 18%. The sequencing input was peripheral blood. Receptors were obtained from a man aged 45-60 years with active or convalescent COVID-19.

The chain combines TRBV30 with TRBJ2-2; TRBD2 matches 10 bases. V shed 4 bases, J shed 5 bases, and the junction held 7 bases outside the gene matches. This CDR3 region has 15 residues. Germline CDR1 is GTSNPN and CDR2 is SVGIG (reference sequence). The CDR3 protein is CAWNRLAGVTGELFF. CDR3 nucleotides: TGTGCCTGGAATCGTCTAGCGGGAGTGACCGGGGAGCTGTTTTTT.

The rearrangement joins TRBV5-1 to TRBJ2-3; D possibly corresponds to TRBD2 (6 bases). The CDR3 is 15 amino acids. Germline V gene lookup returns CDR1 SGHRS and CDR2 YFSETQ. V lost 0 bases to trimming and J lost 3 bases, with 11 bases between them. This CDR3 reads CASSLDGGITDTQYF. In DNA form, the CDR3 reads TGCGCCAGCAGCTTGGACGGGGGAATAACAGATACGCAGTATTTT.

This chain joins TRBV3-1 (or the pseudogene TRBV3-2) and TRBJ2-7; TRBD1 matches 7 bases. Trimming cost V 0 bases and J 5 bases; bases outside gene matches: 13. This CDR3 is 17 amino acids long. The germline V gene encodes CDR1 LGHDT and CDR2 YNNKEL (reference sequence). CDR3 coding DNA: TGTGCCAGCAGCCAAGAGCCTGACAGGGTCGGTAACGACGAGCAGTACTTC. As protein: CASSQEPDRVGNDEQYF.

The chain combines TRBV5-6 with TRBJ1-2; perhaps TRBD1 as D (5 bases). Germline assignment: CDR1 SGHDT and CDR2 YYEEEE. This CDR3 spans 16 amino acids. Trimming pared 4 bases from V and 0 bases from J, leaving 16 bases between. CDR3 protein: CASSPFLQGTNYGYTF. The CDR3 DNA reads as TGTGCCAGCAGCCCTTTCTTGCAGGGCACTAACTATGGCTACACCTTC.

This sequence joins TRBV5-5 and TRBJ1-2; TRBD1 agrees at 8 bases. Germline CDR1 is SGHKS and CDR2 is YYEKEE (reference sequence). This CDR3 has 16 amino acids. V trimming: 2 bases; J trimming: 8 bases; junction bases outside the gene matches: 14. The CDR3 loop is CASSLPTGTGVRGYTF. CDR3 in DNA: TGTGCCAGCAGCTTACCAACCGGGACAGGTGTTAGAGGCTACACCTTC.

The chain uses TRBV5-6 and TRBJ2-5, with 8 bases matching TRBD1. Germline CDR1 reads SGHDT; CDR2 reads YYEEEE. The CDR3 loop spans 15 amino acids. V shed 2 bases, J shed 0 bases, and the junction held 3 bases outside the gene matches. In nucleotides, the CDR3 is TGTGCCAGCAGCTTTAGACAGGGGTACCAAGAGACCCAGTACTTC. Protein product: CASSFRQGYQETQYF.

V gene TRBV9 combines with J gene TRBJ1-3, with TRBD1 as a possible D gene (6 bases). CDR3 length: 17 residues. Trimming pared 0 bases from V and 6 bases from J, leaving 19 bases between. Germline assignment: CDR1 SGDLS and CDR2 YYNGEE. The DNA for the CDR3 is TGTGCCAGCAGCGTAGTAAACGAAGGGCCAGGGGAAAACACCATATATTTT. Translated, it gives CASSVVNEGPGENTIYF.

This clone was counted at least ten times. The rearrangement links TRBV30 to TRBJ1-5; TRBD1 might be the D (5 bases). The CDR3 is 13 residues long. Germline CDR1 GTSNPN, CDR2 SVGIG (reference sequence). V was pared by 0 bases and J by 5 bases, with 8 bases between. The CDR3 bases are TGTGCCTGGAGTGTCGGCAGGGATCAGCCCCAGCATTTT. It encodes CAWSVGRDQPQHF.

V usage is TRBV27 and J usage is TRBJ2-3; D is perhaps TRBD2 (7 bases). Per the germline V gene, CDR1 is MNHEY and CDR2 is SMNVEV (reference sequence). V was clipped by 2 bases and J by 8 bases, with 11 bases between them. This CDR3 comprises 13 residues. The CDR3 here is CASSLGGAVTQYF. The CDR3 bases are TGTGCCAGCAGTTTAGGGGGGGCGGTTACGCAGTATTTT.

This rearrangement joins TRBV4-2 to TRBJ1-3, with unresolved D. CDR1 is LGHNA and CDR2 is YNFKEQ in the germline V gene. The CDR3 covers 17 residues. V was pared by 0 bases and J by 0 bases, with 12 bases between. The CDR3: CASSQDGPEGSGNTIYF. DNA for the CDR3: TGTGCCAGCAGCCAAGATGGTCCTGAGGGCTCTGGAAACACCATATATTTT.

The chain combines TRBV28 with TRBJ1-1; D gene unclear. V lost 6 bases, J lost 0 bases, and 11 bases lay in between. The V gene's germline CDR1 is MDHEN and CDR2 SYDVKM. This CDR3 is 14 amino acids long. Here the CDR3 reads CASSRGLMNTEAFF. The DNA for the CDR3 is TGTGCCAGCAGCCGTGGACTGATGAACACTGAAGCTTTCTTT.

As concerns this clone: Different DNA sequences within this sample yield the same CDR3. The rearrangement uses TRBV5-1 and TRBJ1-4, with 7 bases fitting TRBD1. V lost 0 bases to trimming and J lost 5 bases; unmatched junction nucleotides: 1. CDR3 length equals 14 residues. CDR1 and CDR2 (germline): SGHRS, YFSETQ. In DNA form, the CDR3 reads TGCGCCAGCAGCTTGGCAGGGGGGAATGAAAAACTGTTTTTT. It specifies CASSLAGGNEKLFF. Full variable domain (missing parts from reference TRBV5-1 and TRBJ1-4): KAGVTQTPRYLIKTRGQQVTLSCSPISGHRSVSWYQQTPGQGLQFLFEYFSETQRNKGNFPGRFSGRQFSNSRSEMNVSTLELGDSALYLCASSLAGGNEKLFFGSGTQLSVL.

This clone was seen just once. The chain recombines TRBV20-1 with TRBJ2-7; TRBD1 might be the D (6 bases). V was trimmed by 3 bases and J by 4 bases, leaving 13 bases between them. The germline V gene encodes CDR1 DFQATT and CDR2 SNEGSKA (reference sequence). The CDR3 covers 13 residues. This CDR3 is CSASWGQKYEQYF. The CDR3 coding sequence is TGCAGTGCTAGTTGGGGGCAGAAGTACGAGCAGTACTTC.

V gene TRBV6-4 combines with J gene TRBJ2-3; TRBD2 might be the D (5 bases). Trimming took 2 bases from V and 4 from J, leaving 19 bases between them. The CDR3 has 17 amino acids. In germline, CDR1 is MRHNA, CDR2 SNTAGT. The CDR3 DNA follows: TGTGCCAGCAGTGACATGCGCGGGTGGTTGGTCTCAGATACGCAGTATTTT. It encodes CASSDMRGWLVSDTQYF.

In DNA, the CDR3 is TGCGCCAGCACCCTGATGGGGGGGTCCACTGAAGCTTTCTTT. This codes for CASTLMGGSTEAFF. The chain links TRBV5-1 to TRBJ1-1; possibly TRBD1 for D (5 bases). The CDR3 extends over 14 amino acids. The germline gives CDR1 SGHRS, CDR2 YFSETQ. The V and J ends lost 6 bases and 4 bases respectively, with 16 bases between them. Variable domain in full (rest from reference TRBV5-1 and TRBJ1-1): KAGVTQTPRYLIKTRGQQVTLSCSPISGHRSVSWYQQTPGQGLQFLFEYFSETQRNKGNFPGRFSGRQFSNSRSEMNVSTLELGDSALYLCASTLMGGSTEAFFGQGTRLTVV.

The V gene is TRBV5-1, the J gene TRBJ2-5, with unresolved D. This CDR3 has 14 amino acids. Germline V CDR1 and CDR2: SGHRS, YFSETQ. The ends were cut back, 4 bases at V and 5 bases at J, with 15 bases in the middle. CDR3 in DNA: TGCGCCAGCAGCCTAATTTCCGCCAAGGAGACCCAGTACTTC. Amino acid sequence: CASSLISAKETQYF.

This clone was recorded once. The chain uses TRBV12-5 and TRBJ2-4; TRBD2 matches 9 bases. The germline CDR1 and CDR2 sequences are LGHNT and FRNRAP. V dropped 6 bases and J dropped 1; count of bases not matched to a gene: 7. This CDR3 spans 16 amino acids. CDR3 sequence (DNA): TGTGCTAGTGGCCTCGCGGGGGGGCGGGCCAAAAACATTCAGTACTTC. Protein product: CASGLAGGRAKNIQYF.

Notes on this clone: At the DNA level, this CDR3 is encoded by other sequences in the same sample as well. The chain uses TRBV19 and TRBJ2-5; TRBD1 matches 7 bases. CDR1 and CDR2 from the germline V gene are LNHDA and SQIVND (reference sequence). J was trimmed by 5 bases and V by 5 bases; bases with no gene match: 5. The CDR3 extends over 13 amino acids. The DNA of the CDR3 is TGTGCCAGTAGTCGACAGGGCTTGGAGACCCAGTACTTC. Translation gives CASSRQGLETQYF.

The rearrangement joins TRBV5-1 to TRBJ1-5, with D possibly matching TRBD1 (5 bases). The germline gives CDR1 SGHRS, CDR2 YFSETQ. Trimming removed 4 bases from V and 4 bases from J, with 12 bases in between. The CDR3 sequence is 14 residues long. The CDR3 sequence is CASSPSGGNQPQHF. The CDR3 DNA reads TGCGCCAGCAGCCCTTCTGGGGGGAATCAGCCCCAGCATTTT.

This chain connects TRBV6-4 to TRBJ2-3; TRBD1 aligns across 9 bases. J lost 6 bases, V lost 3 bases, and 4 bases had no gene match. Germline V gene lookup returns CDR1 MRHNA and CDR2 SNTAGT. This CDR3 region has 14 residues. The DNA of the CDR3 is TGTGCCAGCAGTGAAACAGGGGGCGCGGATACGCAGTATTTT. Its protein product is CASSETGGADTQYF.

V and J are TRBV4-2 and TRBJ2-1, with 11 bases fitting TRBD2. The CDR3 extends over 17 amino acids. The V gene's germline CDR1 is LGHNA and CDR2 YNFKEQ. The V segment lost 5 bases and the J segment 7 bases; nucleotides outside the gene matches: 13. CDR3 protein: CASSAELAGVSENEQFF. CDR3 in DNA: TGTGCCAGCAGCGCAGAACTAGCGGGAGTTTCGGAGAATGAGCAGTTCTTC.

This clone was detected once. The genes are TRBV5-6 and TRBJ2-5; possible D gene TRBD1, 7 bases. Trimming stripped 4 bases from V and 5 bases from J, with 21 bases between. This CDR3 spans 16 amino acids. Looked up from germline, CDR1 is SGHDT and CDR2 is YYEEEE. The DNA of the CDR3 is TGTGCCAGCAGCCCCAGGGGACCCCCAGGGGGGGAGACCCAGTACTTC. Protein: CASSPRGPPGGETQYF.

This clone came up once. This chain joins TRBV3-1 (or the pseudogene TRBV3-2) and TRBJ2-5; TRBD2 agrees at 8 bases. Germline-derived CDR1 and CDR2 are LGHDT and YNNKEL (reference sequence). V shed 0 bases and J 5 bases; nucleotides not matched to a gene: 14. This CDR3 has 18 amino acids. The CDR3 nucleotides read TGTGCCAGCAGCCAAGATCCCTGGACTGGCGGGGGGAGGGAGACCCAGTACTTC. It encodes CASSQDPWTGGGRETQYF.

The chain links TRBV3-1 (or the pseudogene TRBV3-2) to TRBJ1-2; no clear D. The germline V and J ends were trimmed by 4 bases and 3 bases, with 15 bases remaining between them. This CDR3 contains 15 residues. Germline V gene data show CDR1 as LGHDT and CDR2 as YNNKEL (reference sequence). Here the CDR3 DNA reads TGTGCCAGCAGCCCCAGGAGAGGGTTCGACTATGGCTACACCTTC. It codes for CASSPRRGFDYGYTF.

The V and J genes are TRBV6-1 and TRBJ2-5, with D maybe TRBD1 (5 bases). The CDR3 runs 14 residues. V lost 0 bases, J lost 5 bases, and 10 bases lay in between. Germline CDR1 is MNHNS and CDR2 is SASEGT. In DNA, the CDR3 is TGTGCCAGCAGTGAAGCTGGGGCCCAGGAGACCCAGTACTTC. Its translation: CASSEAGAQETQYF.